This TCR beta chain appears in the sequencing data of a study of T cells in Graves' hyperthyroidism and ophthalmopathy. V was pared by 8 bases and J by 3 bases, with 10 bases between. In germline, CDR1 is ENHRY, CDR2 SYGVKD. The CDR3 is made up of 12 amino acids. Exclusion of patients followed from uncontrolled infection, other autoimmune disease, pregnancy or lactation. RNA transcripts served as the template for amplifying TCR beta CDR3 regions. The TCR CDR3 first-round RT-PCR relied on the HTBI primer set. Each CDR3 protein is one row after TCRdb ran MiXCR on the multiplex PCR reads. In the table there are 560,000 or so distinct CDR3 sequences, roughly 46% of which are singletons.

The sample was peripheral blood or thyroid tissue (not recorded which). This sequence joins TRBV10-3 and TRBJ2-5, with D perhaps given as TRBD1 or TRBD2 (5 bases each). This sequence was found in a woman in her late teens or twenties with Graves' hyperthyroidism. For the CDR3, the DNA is TGTGCCATCGGAGAGGGGAAAGAGACCCAGTACTTC. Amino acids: CAIGEGKETQYF.